Listed below are T cell receptor beta chains from one sample, sequenced in a study of beta chain features in type 1 diabetes. TCRdb keeps only in-frame clones here, not all; method: immunoSEQ multiplex PCR. The data show 350,000 to 450,000 clones, over 11% seen once. The sample comprised naive CD4+ T cells from blood. These receptors originate from a man younger than 40 in good health. CDR3s include the opening cysteine and the closing phenylalanine or tryptophan. The D gene is left open where the match is weak. Rows may omit the clone size; those that give it use once, few, many or a size class.

v_call,clone_size,d_call,j_call,cdr3_nt,cdr3_aa
TRBV5-1,.,TRBD2,TRBJ2-1,TGCGCCAGCAGCAGAGCTAGCGGGAGGGCCGAGAATGAGCAGTTCTTC,CASSRASGRAENEQFF
TRBV5-1,.,.,TRBJ2-3,TGCGCCAGCAGCTTGGGGCAGGGTACTAGCACAGATACGCAGTATTTT,CASSLGQGTSTDTQYF
TRBV15,.,TRBD1,TRBJ2-7,TGTGCCACCAGCAGAGGCCGGAGGACAGGAACCTACGAGCAGTACTTC,CATSRGRRTGTYEQYF
TRBV4-1,few,TRBD1,TRBJ1-1,TGCGCCAGCAGCCTCCTTGGGACAGTCGAAGCTTTCTTT,CASSLLGTVEAFF
TRBV6-5,few,.,TRBJ2-5,TGTGCCAGCAGCAAACGTGAGACCCAGTACTTC,CASSKRETQYF
TRBV9,.,.,TRBJ2-1,TGTGCCAGCAGCGAGGGACACGGGATCAACAATGAGCAGTTCTTC,CASSEGHGINNEQFF
TRBV6-5,few,.,TRBJ1-2,TGTGCCAGCAGTTACCGGGACAAGGAGAATGGCTACACCTTC,CASSYRDKENGYTF
TRBV25-1,.,TRBD1,TRBJ2-5,TGTGCCAGCAGTGAATCTGGGGACAGCCGGGAGACCCAGTACTTC,CASSESGDSRETQYF
TRBV2,.,.,TRBJ2-7,TGTGCCAGCTGGGAGGCCTACGAGCAGTACTTC,CASWEAYEQYF
TRBV5-1,.,.,TRBJ2-5,TGCGCCAGCAGCTTGGGGCCTGGGACGGTCCAAGAGACCCAGTACTTC,CASSLGPGTVQETQYF
TRBV29-1,.,.,TRBJ1-2,TGCAGCGTTGAAGAACAGGGAAACTATGGCTACACCTTC,CSVEEQGNYGYTF
TRBV5-1,once,.,TRBJ2-3,TGCGCCAGCAGCTTGCGTCTCACAGATACGCAGTATTTT,CASSLRLTDTQYF
TRBV30,few,.,TRBJ2-1,TGTGCCTGGAAGGACGCCTGGGGGCAGTTCTTC,CAWKDAWGQFF
TRBV28,.,.,TRBJ1-2,TGTGCCAGCATGCAGGTCGGCTATGGCTACACCTTC,CASMQVGYGYTF
TRBV2,.,.,TRBJ2-2,TGTGCCAGTAAGCCGGGAAGGAACACCGGGGAGCTGTTTTTT,CASKPGRNTGELFF
TRBV11-1,.,.,TRBJ2-2,TGTGCCAGCAGCCCCGGGACTTACACCGGGGAGCTGTTTTTT,CASSPGTYTGELFF
TRBV9,few,TRBD1,TRBJ1-2,TGTGCCAGCAGCGCGACAGGGGTCGCGTATGGCTACACCTTC,CASSATGVAYGYTF
TRBV29-1,many,.,TRBJ2-7,TGCAGCGCCGGGCGGTCGAACTACGAGCAGTACTTC,CSAGRSNYEQYF
TRBV6-5,.,.,TRBJ2-5,TGTGCCAGCAGTCAAAGTGAGACCCAGTACTTC,CASSQSETQYF
TRBV30,.,.,TRBJ2-3,TGTGCCTGGAGTGCTAGGCGTCCAGATACGCAGTATTTT,CAWSARRPDTQYF
TRBV7-2,many,TRBD2,TRBJ2-3,TGTGCCAGCAGTACTAGCGGGGGGCGCACAGATACGCAGTATTTT,CASSTSGGRTDTQYF
TRBV6-5,few,.,TRBJ1-2,TGTGCCAGCACTGAACAGCCTCGGGGCTACACCTTC,CASTEQPRGYTF
TRBV6-5,.,.,TRBJ2-3,TGTGCCAGCAGGCCGAAACCGACAGATACGCAGTATTTT,CASRPKPTDTQYF
TRBV4-1,.,TRBD2,TRBJ2-1,TGCGCCAGCAGCCAAGGTGGTAGCGGGCAATACAATGAGCAGTTCTTC,CASSQGGSGQYNEQFF